The rows below give T cell receptor beta chains drawn from one sample of a study of response to subunit inactivated influenza vaccine. MiXCR, run by TCRdb on the RT-PCR reads, gives a single entry per CDR3 protein. The sample records 150,000 to 200,000 distinct CDR3 sequences, less than 15% being singletons. The data were also submitted as part of a second study, on T cells expressing NK-cell markers.

This specimen was CD8+ T cells sorted from PBMCs, taken approximately 12 days after vaccination. The receptors here all came from a man aged 50 to 60 who received an inactivated influenza vaccine. Each CDR3 is given with its conserved first and last residue. D genes are given only for firm matches. Clone sizes are given selectively: once, few, many, or a class where the clone is expanded.

v_gene,j_gene,d_gene,len,abundance,CDR3aa,CDR3nt
TRBV29-1,TRBJ1-2,TRBD1,15,few,CSVEDKTGVHYGYTF,TGCAGCGTTGAAGACAAGACAGGGGTGCACTATGGCTACACCTTC
TRBV12-3/TRBV12-4,TRBJ1-1,-,14,many,CASSPLAPNTEAFF,TGTGCCAGCAGTCCCCTGGCACCTAACACTGAAGCTTTCTTT
TRBV30,TRBJ2-7,-,12,few,CAWSGRAYEQYF,TGTGCCTGGAGTGGGCGGGCTTACGAGCAGTACTTC
TRBV2,TRBJ2-6,TRBD1,15,many,CAKTGTGVGANVLTF,TGTGCCAAAACAGGGACAGGGGTAGGGGCCAACGTCCTGACTTTC
TRBV11-1,TRBJ2-1,TRBD2,20,-,CASSPPFRTSGSPYYNEQFF,TGTGCCAGCAGCCCCCCCTTTCGGACTAGCGGGAGCCCCTACTACAATGAGCAGTTCTTC
TRBV28,TRBJ2-7,-,13,-,CASSLREGYEQYF,TGTGCCAGCAGTTTGAGGGAAGGGTACGAGCAGTACTTC
TRBV7-9,TRBJ2-2,-,17,-,CASSLGGFGHYTGELFF,TGTGCCAGCAGCTTAGGTGGGTTCGGACATTACACCGGGGAGCTGTTTTTT
TRBV7-9,TRBJ2-7,-,14,-,CASSSSGIGYEQYF,TGTGCCAGCAGCTCGTCTGGGATCGGCTACGAGCAGTACTTC
TRBV12-3/TRBV12-4,TRBJ2-5,-,15,few,CASSFQQGGGETQYF,TGTGCCAGCAGTTTCCAACAGGGTGGGGGGGAGACCCAGTACTTC
TRBV5-6,TRBJ1-5,-,13,-,CASSLGTYQPQHF,TGTGCCAGCAGCTTAGGAACCTATCAGCCCCAGCATTTT
TRBV6-1,TRBJ2-3,-,15,-,CASAAAAASTDTQYF,TGTGCCAGCGCGGCCGCGGCGGCTAGCACAGATACGCAGTATTTT
TRBV9,TRBJ2-1,TRBD1,15,-,CASSPGGQGYNEQFF,TGTGCCAGCAGCCCCGGGGGACAGGGTTACAATGAGCAGTTCTTC
TRBV28,TRBJ1-2,TRBD1,11,few,CASRRGLGYTF,TGTGCCAGCAGAAGGGGGCTTGGCTACACCTTC
TRBV6-2/TRBV6-3,TRBJ2-1,TRBD1,18,few,CASSFQQGASRTYGEQFF,TGTGCCAGCAGTTTCCAACAGGGGGCATCTCGAACATACGGTGAGCAGTTCTTC
TRBV7-9,TRBJ2-3,-,14,-,CASSLPVGSDTQYF,TGTGCCAGCAGCCTCCCCGTGGGGTCAGATACGCAGTATTTT
TRBV20-1,TRBJ2-7,TRBD2,14,few,CSADASGGAYEQYF,TGCAGTGCTGACGCTAGCGGGGGGGCATACGAGCAGTACTTC
TRBV28,TRBJ2-1,-,13,-,CASSSPRAAEEFF,TGTGCCAGCAGTTCTCCCCGAGCGGCCGAGGAGTTCTTC
TRBV20-1,TRBJ2-1,TRBD2,15,few,CSARSLAGGPDEQFF,TGCAGTGCCAGGAGCCTAGCGGGAGGGCCTGATGAGCAGTTCTTC
TRBV12-3/TRBV12-4,TRBJ2-2,TRBD1,15,-,CASILDRGSTGELFF,TGTGCCAGCATCCTGGACAGGGGAAGCACCGGGGAGCTGTTTTTT
TRBV12-3/TRBV12-4,TRBJ2-3,-,12,-,CASTYGTDTQYF,TGTGCCAGCACCTACGGCACAGATACGCAGTATTTT
TRBV11-2,TRBJ1-2,-,15,few,CASSLGALPNYGYTF,TGTGCCAGCAGCTTAGGTGCCCTCCCCAACTATGGCTACACCTTC
TRBV4-1,TRBJ1-3,-,16,-,CASSQVAAASGNTIYF,TGCGCCAGCAGCCAAGTCGCAGCGGCCTCTGGAAACACCATATATTTT
TRBV9,TRBJ2-1,TRBD2,15,-,CASSGGLVSYNEQFF,TGTGCCAGCAGCGGGGGACTAGTCTCCTACAATGAGCAGTTCTTC
TRBV6-5,TRBJ2-7,-,15,few,CASSYAIQGGYEQYF,TGTGCCAGCAGTTACGCGATACAGGGTGGTTACGAGCAGTACTTC
TRBV6-2/TRBV6-3,TRBJ2-1,-,12,-,CASSKWVNEQFF,TGTGCCAGCTCTAAGTGGGTCAATGAGCAGTTCTTC
TRBV7-2,TRBJ2-1,TRBD1,16,few,CASSLTDRAYYNEQFF,TGTGCCAGCAGCTTAACCGACAGGGCCTACTACAATGAGCAGTTCTTC
TRBV29-1,TRBJ2-7,TRBD2,14,many,CSVEERTRGDEQYF,TGCAGCGTTGAAGAACGCACCCGGGGGGACGAGCAGTACTTC
TRBV5-6,TRBJ2-7,-,15,few,CASSAGTVVNYEQYF,TGTGCCAGCAGCGCCGGGACGGTGGTCAATTACGAGCAGTACTTC
TRBV20-1,TRBJ2-7,-,14,few,CSAHRGTVEGEQYF,TGCAGTGCTCACCGGGGGACAGTAGAAGGCGAGCAGTACTTC
TRBV13,TRBJ2-5,TRBD2,16,few,CASSFLGTSGTETQYF,TGTGCCAGCAGCTTCCTTGGGACTAGCGGGACAGAGACCCAGTACTTC
TRBV12-3/TRBV12-4,TRBJ2-2,-,12,few,CASSFDSGELFF,TGTGCCAGCAGTTTTGACTCCGGGGAGCTGTTTTTT
TRBV7-9,TRBJ2-7,-,13,-,CASSSPSEYEQYF,TGTGCCAGCAGCTCCCCTAGCGAGTACGAGCAGTACTTC
TRBV9,TRBJ1-1,-,13,few,CASSPSGGTEAFF,TGTGCCAGCAGCCCTTCGGGGGGAACTGAAGCTTTCTTT
TRBV14,TRBJ2-7,-,16,few,CASSLSGETLTYEQYF,TGTGCCAGCAGTCTTTCGGGGGAGACGTTAACCTACGAGCAGTACTTC
TRBV2,TRBJ2-7,-,15,few,CASSELKQFPYEQYF,TGTGCCAGCAGTGAATTGAAGCAGTTCCCCTACGAGCAGTACTTC
TRBV12-3/TRBV12-4,TRBJ2-3,-,15,few,CASSLNRVLLDTQYF,TGTGCCAGCAGTTTAAACAGGGTATTATTAGATACGCAGTATTTT
TRBV5-6,TRBJ2-5,-,16,-,CASSSRKRTPQENQYF,TGTGCCAGCAGCAGCCGGAAGCGAACACCCCAAGAGAATCAGTACTTC
TRBV7-8,TRBJ1-1,-,13,many,CASSLWGGTEAFF,TGTGCCAGCAGCTTATGGGGTGGGACTGAAGCTTTCTTT
TRBV29-1,TRBJ2-5,-,14,many,CSVPDGARMETQYF,TGCAGCGTTCCGGACGGAGCGAGGATGGAGACCCAGTACTTC
TRBV5-1,TRBJ2-7,TRBD1,15,-,CASSDPGTGFYEQYF,TGCGCCAGCAGCGATCCCGGGACAGGCTTCTACGAGCAGTACTTC
TRBV5-1,TRBJ2-7,TRBD1,14,few,CASSLRTGIYEQYF,TGCGCCAGCAGCCTAAGGACAGGCATCTACGAGCAGTACTTC
TRBV29-1,TRBJ2-3,TRBD1,14,many,CSVTWRTGADTQYF,TGCAGCGTTACCTGGAGGACAGGGGCAGATACGCAGTATTTT
TRBV7-9,TRBJ1-1,-,16,-,CASSSTEFERGTEAFF,TGTGCCAGCAGTTCGACTGAGTTTGAGAGGGGTACTGAAGCTTTCTTT
TRBV4-3,TRBJ2-2,TRBD1,15,-,CASSLGQGNTGELFF,TGCGCCAGCAGCCTGGGACAGGGAAACACCGGGGAGCTGTTTTTT
TRBV7-8,TRBJ2-5,-,15,few,CASSFVGGLKETQYF,TGTGCCAGCAGCTTTGTGGGTGGCCTAAAAGAGACCCAGTACTTC
TRBV10-2,TRBJ1-2,TRBD1,15,-,CASSERAGGGYGYTF,TGCGCCAGCAGTGAGAGGGCAGGGGGCGGGTATGGCTACACCTTC
TRBV20-1,TRBJ2-5,-,14,-,CSARDGRYQETQYF,TGCAGTGCTAGAGATGGCAGATACCAAGAGACCCAGTACTTC
TRBV9,TRBJ2-7,-,14,-,CASSYSDSSYEQYF,TGTGCCAGCAGCTACTCAGACTCCTCCTACGAGCAGTACTTC
TRBV20-1,TRBJ1-1,-,14,few,CSARIGFRGTEAFF,TGCAGTGCTAGAATCGGATTTCGGGGCACTGAAGCTTTCTTT
TRBV2,TRBJ2-2,-,12,-,CAAGRDTGELLF,TGTGCCGCGGGCAGGGATACCGGGGAGCTGCTTTTT
TRBV28,TRBJ2-1,TRBD2,14,-,CASRVSGRYNEQFF,TGTGCCAGCAGAGTGAGCGGGAGGTACAATGAGCAGTTCTTC